Each of the 18 T cell receptor beta chains below was sequenced from the same sample in a study of cytomegalovirus exposure and HLA in healthy donors. The PCR employed 60 Vbeta primers together with 13 Jbeta primers. The method was immunoSEQ multiplex PCR; TCRdb's version includes in-frame clones alone and lacks a portion of them. The sample yields about 80,000 clones, approximately 66% seen once. Sequenced input: PBMCs. The receptors were sampled from a male donor in good health and CMV-seropositive.

The rearrangement uses TRBV5-1 and TRBJ1-4; TRBD1 matches 9 bases. This CDR3 has 16 amino acids. J gave up 3 bases and V 4 bases, and 7 bases lay outside the gene matches. Germline V lookup: CDR1 SGHRS, CDR2 YFSETQ. As DNA, the CDR3 is TGCGCCAGCAGCCCGACAGGGGGAGTTTCTAATGAAAAACTGTTTTTT. Encoded protein: CASSPTGGVSNEKLFF.

Only one count was recorded for this clone. This chain links TRBV19 with TRBJ2-2; 7 nucleotides agree with TRBD2. Germline assignment: CDR1 LNHDA and CDR2 SQIVND (reference sequence). This CDR3 region has 16 residues. V trimming: 6 bases; J trimming: 5 bases; junction bases outside the gene matches: 12. The CDR3 reads CASRGRDYPLTGELFF. CDR3 sequence (DNA): TGTGCCAGTAGGGGCCGGGACTACCCTCTTACCGGGGAGCTGTTTTTT.

This chain connects TRBV7-9 to TRBJ2-1; 14 bases are shared with TRBD2. The germline V gene encodes CDR1 SEHNR and CDR2 FQNEAQ (reference sequence). V trimming: 5 bases; J trimming: 10 bases; junction bases outside the gene matches: 4. The CDR3 runs to 14 residues. The CDR3 nucleotides read TGTGCCAGCAGCCCGGGACTAGCGGGAGTGGAGCAGTTCTTC. Translating gives CASSPGLAGVEQFF.

In its sample, this clone was seen a few times. This sequence joins TRBV2 and TRBJ1-5; 11 bases fit TRBD1. The CDR3 has 15 residues. Germline CDR1 and CDR2: SNHLY and FYNNEI. Trimming at V came to 6 bases and at J to 3 bases, leaving 4 bases not matched to a gene. This CDR3 reads CASRAGQGDNQPQHF. The DNA of the CDR3 is TGTGCCAGCAGGGCGGGACAGGGGGACAATCAGCCCCAGCATTTT.

The chain carries TRBV28 and TRBJ2-7; 7 bases fit TRBD1. The length of the CDR3 is 14 residues. The junction had 6 bases not matched to a gene; V was cut back by 5 bases and J by 2 bases. Germline CDR1 MDHEN, CDR2 SYDVKM. CDR3 coding DNA: TGTGCCAGCAGTCTTGGACAGGACGCCTACGAGCAGTACTTC. It codes for CASSLGQDAYEQYF.

The rearrangement links TRBV27 to TRBJ2-3; TRBD2 matches at 7 bases. The CDR3 contains 12 residues. The V segment lost 3 bases and the J segment 9 bases; nucleotides outside the gene matches: 3. Germline CDR1 MNHEY, CDR2 SMNVEV (reference sequence). This chain's CDR3 is CASSFWRGTQYF. DNA for the CDR3: TGTGCCAGCAGTTTCTGGCGGGGGACGCAGTATTTT.

The gene calls are TRBV5-4 and TRBJ2-7; maybe TRBD1 (6 bases). The V and J ends lost 2 bases and 2 bases respectively, with 11 bases between them. The CDR3 is 14 residues long. Germline loops: CDR1 SGHNT, CDR2 YYREEE (reference sequence). The CDR3 region is CASSFGQGTYEQYF. The DNA for the CDR3 is TGTGCCAGCAGCTTTGGCCAGGGGACCTACGAGCAGTACTTC.

This chain joins TRBV13 and TRBJ2-1, with D maybe TRBD2 (6 bases). V was pared by 2 bases and J by 2 bases, with 7 bases between. The CDR3 spans 14 residues. Germline values: CDR1 PRHDT, CDR2 FYEKMQ (reference sequence). The CDR3 sequence is CASSLRLAYNEQFF. CDR3 in DNA: TGTGCCAGCAGCTTAAGACTAGCCTACAATGAGCAGTTCTTC.

This chain joins TRBV4-1 and TRBJ2-1; 9 positions match TRBD1. From germline, CDR1 is MGHRA and CDR2 YSYEKL. The CDR3 contains 14 residues. V lost 6 bases, J lost 8 bases, and 8 bases stayed unmatched. DNA of the CDR3: TGCGCCAGCAGTCTGGGGACAGGGTGGGATGAGCAGTTCTTC. Translation: CASSLGTGWDEQFF.

The sample holds a few counts of this clone. DNA for the CDR3: TGCAGCGTTGTGGGGCCCTTAGCGGGAGGGGACAATGAGCAGTTCTTC. This translates into CSVVGPLAGGDNEQFF. V gene TRBV29-1 combines with J gene TRBJ2-1, with 11 bases that match TRBD2. In germline, CDR1 is SQVTM, CDR2 ANQGSEA. After removal of 4 bases from V and 5 bases from J, the junction contained 10 bases not matched to a gene. The CDR3 sequence is 16 residues long.

The J gene is TRBJ1-1, the V gene TRBV9, with D possibly being TRBD1 (6 bases). CDR1 SGDLS and CDR2 YYNGEE come from the germline V gene. The CDR3 has 16 amino acids. V gave up 4 bases and J gave up 1 base, with 17 bases separating them. The CDR3 protein is CASSPLRGASNTEAFF. Here the CDR3 DNA reads TGTGCCAGCAGCCCTCTCCGGGGGGCATCGAACACTGAAGCTTTCTTT.

This clone was observed once. V usage is TRBV6-1 and J usage is TRBJ2-3; the match to TRBD2 covers 7 bases. The CDR3 has 14 residues. J lost 6 bases, V lost 5 bases, and 8 bases had no gene match. Germline CDR1 is MNHNS and CDR2 is SASEGT. The CDR3 loop is CASSSPTGGDTQYF. The CDR3 DNA is TGTGCCAGCAGTAGTCCGACCGGGGGGGATACGCAGTATTTT.

The chain recombines TRBV28 with TRBJ2-7; 8 bases map to TRBD2. V lost 2 bases and J lost 6; bases outside the gene matches: 9. This CDR3 spans 15 amino acids. The germline CDR1 and CDR2 sequences are MDHEN and SYDVKM. As DNA, the CDR3 is TGTGCCAGCAGTTTAAGGCCGGGGGGGCGGTCCGAGCAGTACTTC. Its protein product is CASSLRPGGRSEQYF.

The chain has TRBV6-1 and TRBJ1-3; D is uncertain. This CDR3 spans 19 amino acids. Trimming shortened V by 1 base and J by 5 bases, and 24 bases separated the two germline ends. Germline loops: CDR1 MNHNS, CDR2 SASEGT. Here the CDR3 DNA reads TGTGCCAGCAGTGAAGGAGAGGTTTTGACCACCACCCTCAGAAACACCATATATTTT. Protein product: CASSEGEVLTTTLRNTIYF.

The chain employs TRBV30 and TRBJ2-5; tentative D call: TRBD1 (5 bases). From germline, CDR1 is GTSNPN and CDR2 SVGIG (reference sequence). This CDR3 spans 17 amino acids. The V gene lost 2 bases and the J gene lost 3 bases, with 22 bases spanning the gap. The CDR3 DNA reads as TGTGCCTGGAGTTTACCAACCTCGACAGAGGATAAAGAGACCCAGTACTTC. Translation: CAWSLPTSTEDKETQYF. Together with reference TRBV30 and TRBJ2-5, the CDR3 gives the full variable domain: SQTIHQWPATLVQPVGSPLSLECTVEGTSNPNLYWYRQAAGRGLQLLFYSVGIGQISSEVPQNLSASRPQDRQFILSSKKLLLSDSGFYLCAWSLPTSTEDKETQYFGPGTRLLVL.

The rearrangement uses TRBV7-8 and TRBJ1-1; TRBD1 might be the D (5 bases). Trimming pared 7 bases from V and 6 bases from J, leaving 18 bases between. This CDR3 spans 14 amino acids. Germline V gene sequence: CDR1 SGHVS, CDR2 FQNEAQ. The CDR3 DNA sequence: TGTGCCAGCACCGAAGACAGTTTTCGAGCTGAAGCTTTCTTT. Translating gives CASTEDSFRAEAFF.

J is TRBJ1-5 and V is TRBV15; 10 bases line up with TRBD1. Germline lookup yields CDR1 LNHNV and CDR2 YYDKDF (reference sequence). V was pared by 5 bases and J by 7 bases, with 5 bases of the junction left unmatched. The CDR3 loop spans 14 amino acids. The CDR3 region has the DNA TGTGCCACCAGCGACAGGGGGCCCAGCCAGCCCCAGCATTTT. Its protein is CATSDRGPSQPQHF.

The chain carries TRBV15 and TRBJ2-7; 8 bases align to TRBD2. CDR1 and CDR2 from the germline V gene are LNHNV and YYDKDF (reference sequence). CDR3 length equals 16 residues. V was pared by 0 bases and J by 0 bases, with 4 bases of the junction left unmatched. Written as DNA, the CDR3 is TGTGCCACCAGCAGAGATTCAAGCGGGAGCTCCTACGAGCAGTACTTC. Its protein is CATSRDSSGSSYEQYF.